This T cell receptor (beta chain) was captured by sequencing in a study of cytomegalovirus exposure and HLA in healthy donors. With regard to this clone: Antigen unknown.

Using immunoSEQ multiplex PCR, the repertoire was profiled, and TCRdb retains in-frame clones only, with some absent. The data contain some 250,000 clones, around 89% of them singletons. Study-wide results and limits: Over 150 TCR beta chains were listed as cytomegalovirus-associated. Under in vitro conditions, three CMV-associated chains were confirmed as specific for CMV antigens. That first-cohort TCR clusters tended to co-occur in the 95 to 150 validation repertoires was found in a later analysis.

Among the roughly 120 subjects of the validation cohort, separate from the roughly 670-subject first cohort, were the donors. Trimming cost V 4 bases and J 2 bases; bases outside gene matches: 4. Germline CDR1 and CDR2: MDHEN and SYDVKM. The CDR3 runs to 14 residues. This receptor was taken from a woman aged 18-30 years in good health and CMV-seronegative. The gene calls are TRBV28 and TRBJ2-5; 7 positions agree with TRBD1. The material sequenced was PBMCs. CDR3 DNA sequence: TGTGCCAGCAGTTCGGACAGGAGTCAAGAGACCCAGTACTTC. It yields the protein CASSSDRSQETQYF.